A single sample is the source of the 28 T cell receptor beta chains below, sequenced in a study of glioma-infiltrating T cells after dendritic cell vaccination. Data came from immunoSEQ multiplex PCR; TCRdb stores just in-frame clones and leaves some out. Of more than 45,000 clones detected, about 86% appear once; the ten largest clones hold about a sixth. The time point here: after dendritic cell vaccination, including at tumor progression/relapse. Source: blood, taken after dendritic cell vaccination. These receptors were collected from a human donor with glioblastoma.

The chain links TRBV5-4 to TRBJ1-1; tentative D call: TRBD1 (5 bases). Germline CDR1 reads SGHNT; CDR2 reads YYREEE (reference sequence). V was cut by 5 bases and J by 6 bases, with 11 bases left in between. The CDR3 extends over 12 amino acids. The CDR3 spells CASRGGEPEAFF. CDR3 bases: TGTGCCAGCAGGGGAGGGGAGCCTGAAGCTTTCTTT.

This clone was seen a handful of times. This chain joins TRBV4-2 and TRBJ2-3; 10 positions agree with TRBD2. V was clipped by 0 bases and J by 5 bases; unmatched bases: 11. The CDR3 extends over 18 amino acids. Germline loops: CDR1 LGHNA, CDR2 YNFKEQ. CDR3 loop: CASSQDSSGGAGLDTQYF. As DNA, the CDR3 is TGTGCCAGCAGCCAAGATTCGAGCGGGGGGGCCGGATTAGATACGCAGTATTTT.

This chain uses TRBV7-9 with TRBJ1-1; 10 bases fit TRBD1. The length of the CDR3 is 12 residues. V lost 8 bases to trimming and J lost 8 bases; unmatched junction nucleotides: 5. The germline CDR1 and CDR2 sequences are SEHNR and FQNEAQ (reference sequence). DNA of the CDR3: TGTGCCAGCTCCAGACAGGGGGCCGAAGCTTTCTTT. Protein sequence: CASSRQGAEAFF. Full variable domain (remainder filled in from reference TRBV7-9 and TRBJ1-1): DTGVSQNPRHKITKRGQNVTFRCDPISEHNRLYWYRQTLGQGPEFLTYFQNEAQLEKSRLLSDRFSAERPKGSFSTLEIQRTEQGDSAMYLCASSRQGAEAFFGQGTRLTVV.

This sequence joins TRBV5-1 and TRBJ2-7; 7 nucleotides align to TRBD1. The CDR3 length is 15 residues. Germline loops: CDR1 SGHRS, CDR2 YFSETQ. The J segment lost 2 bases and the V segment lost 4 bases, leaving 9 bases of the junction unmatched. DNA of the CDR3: TGCGCCAGCAGCGTATCAACGGGACAGCCCTACGAGCAGTACTTC. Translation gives CASSVSTGQPYEQYF.

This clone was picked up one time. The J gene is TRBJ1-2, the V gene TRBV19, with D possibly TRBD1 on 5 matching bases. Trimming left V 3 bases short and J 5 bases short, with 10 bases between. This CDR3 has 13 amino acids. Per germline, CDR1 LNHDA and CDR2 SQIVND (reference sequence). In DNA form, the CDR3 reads TGTGCCAGTAGTATTTTGGGGGGATATGGCTACACCTTC. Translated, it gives CASSILGGYGYTF.

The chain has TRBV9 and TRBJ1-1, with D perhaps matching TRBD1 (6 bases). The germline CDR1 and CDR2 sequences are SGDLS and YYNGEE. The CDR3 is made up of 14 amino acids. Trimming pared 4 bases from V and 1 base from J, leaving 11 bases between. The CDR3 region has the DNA TGTGCCAGCAGCTTACCGGGACAGAACACTGAAGCTTTCTTT. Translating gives CASSLPGQNTEAFF.

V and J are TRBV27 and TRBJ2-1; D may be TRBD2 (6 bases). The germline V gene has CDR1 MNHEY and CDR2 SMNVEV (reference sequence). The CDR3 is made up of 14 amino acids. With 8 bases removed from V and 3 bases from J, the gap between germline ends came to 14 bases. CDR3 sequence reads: CASAGRGDYNEQFF. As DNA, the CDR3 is TGTGCCAGCGCCGGGCGGGGAGACTACAATGAGCAGTTCTTC.

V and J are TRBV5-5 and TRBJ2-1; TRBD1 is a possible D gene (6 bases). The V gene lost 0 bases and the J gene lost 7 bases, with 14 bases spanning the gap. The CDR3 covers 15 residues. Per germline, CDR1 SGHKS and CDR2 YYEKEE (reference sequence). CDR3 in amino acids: CASSLAFGDINEQFF. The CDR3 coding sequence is TGTGCCAGCAGCTTGGCCTTCGGGGACATTAATGAGCAGTTCTTC.

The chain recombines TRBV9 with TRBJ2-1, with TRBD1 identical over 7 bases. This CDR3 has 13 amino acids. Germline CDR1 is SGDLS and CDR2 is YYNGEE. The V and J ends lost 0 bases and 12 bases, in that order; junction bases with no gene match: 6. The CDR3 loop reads CASSVDRGAGQFF. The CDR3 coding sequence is TGTGCCAGCAGCGTAGACAGGGGCGCTGGGCAGTTCTTC.

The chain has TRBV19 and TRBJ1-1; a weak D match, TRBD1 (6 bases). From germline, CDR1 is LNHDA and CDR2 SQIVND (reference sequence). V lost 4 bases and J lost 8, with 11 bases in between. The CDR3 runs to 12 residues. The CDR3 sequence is CASSTPGVEAFF. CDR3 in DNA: TGTGCCAGTAGTACCCCAGGGGTGGAAGCTTTCTTT.

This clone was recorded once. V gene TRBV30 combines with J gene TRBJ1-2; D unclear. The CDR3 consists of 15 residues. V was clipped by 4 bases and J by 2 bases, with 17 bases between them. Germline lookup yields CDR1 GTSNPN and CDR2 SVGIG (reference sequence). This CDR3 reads CAWTRSPWANYGYTF. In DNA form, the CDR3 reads TGTGCCTGGACTCGAAGTCCGTGGGCCAACTATGGCTACACCTTC.

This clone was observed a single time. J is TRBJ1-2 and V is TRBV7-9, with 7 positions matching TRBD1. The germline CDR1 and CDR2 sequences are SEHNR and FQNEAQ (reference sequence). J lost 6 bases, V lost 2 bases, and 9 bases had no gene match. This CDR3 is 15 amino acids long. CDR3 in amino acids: CASSLSSQGPDGYTF. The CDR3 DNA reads TGTGCCAGCAGCTTATCGTCACAGGGGCCGGATGGCTACACCTTC.

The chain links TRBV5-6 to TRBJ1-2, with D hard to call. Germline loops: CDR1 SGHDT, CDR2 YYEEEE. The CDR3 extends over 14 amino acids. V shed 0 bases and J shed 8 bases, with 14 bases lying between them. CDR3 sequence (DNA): TGTGCCAGCAGCTTGGGACCCTCAATGGGCGGCTACACCTTC. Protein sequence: CASSLGPSMGGYTF.

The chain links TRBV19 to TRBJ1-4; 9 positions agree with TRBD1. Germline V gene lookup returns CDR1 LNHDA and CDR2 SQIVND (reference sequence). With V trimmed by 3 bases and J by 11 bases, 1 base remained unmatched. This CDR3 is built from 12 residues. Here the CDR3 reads CASSIGTGKLFF. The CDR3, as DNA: TGTGCCAGTAGTATCGGGACAGGGAAACTGTTTTTT. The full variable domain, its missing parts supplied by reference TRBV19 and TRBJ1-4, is DGGITQSPKYLFRKEGQNVTLSCEQNLNHDAMYWYRQDPGQGLRLIYYSQIVNDFQKGDIAEGYSVSREKKESFPLTVTSAQKNPTAFYLCASSIGTGKLFFGSGTQLSVL.

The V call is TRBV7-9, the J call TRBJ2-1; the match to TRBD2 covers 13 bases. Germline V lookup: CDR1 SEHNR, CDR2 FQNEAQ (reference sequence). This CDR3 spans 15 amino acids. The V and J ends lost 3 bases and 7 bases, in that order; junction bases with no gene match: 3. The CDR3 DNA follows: TGTGCCAGCAGCTTTACTAGCGGGGGGGCAAATGAGCAGTTCTTC. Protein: CASSFTSGGANEQFF.

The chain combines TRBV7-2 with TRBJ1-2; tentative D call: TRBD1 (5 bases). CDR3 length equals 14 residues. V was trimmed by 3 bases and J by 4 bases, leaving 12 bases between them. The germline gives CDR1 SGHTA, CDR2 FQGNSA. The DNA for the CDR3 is TGTGCCAGCAGCTTGGAGAGACAGACCTATGGCTACACCTTC. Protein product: CASSLERQTYGYTF.

The chain's CDR3 is CASRATVPGAEAFF. The CDR3 coding sequence is TGCGCCAGCAGGGCGACAGTCCCCGGCGCTGAAGCTTTCTTT. The chain employs TRBV5-1 and TRBJ1-1; TRBD1 might be the D (5 bases). V was clipped by 5 bases and J by 6 bases, with 17 bases between them. The germline gives CDR1 SGHRS, CDR2 YFSETQ. CDR3 length: 14 residues.

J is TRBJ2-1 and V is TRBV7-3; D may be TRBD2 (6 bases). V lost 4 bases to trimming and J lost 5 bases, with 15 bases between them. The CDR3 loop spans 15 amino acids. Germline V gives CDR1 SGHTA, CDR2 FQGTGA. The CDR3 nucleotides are TGTGCCAGCAGCTATAACGGGAGAGGCGACAATGAGCAGTTCTTC. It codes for CASSYNGRGDNEQFF.

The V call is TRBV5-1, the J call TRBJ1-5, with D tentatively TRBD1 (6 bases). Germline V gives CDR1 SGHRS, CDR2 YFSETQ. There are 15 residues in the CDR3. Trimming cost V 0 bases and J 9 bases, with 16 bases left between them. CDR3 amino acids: CASSLDGTRERPQHF. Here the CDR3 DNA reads TGCGCCAGCAGCTTGGACGGGACACGGGAACGGCCCCAGCATTTT.

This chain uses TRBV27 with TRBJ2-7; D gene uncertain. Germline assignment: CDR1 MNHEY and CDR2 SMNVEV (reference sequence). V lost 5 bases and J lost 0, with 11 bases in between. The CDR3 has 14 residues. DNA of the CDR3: TGTGCCAGCAGTCCACAGATTAGCTCCTACGAGCAGTACTTC. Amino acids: CASSPQISSYEQYF.

This CDR3 is CAISEGGALAFF. The CDR3 bases are TGTGCCATCAGTGAGGGGGGGGCGCTGGCTTTCTTT. J is TRBJ1-1 and V is TRBV10-3; D is possibly TRBD1 (6 bases). The CDR3 is 12 residues long. Germline CDR1 reads ENHRY; CDR2 reads SYGVKD. Trimming removed 2 bases at V and 11 bases at J, with 12 bases between.

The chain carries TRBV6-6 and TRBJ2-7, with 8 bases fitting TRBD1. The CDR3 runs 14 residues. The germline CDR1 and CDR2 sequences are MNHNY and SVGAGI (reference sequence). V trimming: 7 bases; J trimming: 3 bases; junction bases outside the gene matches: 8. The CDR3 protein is CASNNPGQVYEQYF. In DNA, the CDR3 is TGTGCCAGCAACAACCCGGGACAGGTCTACGAGCAGTACTTC.

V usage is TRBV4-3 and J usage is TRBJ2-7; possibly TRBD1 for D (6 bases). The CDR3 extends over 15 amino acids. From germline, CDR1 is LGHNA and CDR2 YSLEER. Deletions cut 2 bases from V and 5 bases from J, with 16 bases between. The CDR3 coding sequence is TGCGCCAGCAGCCAAAACTCAGGGGTAGGTAACGAGCAGTACTTC. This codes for CASSQNSGVGNEQYF.

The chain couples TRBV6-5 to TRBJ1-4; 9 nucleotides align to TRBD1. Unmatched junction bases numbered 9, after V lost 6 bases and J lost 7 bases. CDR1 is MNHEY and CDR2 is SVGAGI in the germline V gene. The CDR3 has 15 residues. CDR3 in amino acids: CASSDAGQGTEKLFF. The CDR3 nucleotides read TGTGCCAGCAGCGACGCGGGACAGGGAACTGAAAAACTGTTTTTT.

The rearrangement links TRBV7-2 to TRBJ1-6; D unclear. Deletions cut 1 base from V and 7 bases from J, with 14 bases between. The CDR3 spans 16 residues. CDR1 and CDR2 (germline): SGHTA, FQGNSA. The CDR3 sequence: CASSLGQAPKNSPLHF. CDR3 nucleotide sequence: TGTGCCAGCAGCTTAGGGCAGGCACCCAAGAATTCACCCCTCCACTTT.

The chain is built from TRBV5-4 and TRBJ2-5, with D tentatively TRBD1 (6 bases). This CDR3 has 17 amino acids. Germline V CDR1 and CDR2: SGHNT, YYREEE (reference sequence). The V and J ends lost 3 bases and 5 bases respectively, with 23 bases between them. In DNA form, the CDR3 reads TGTGCCAGCAGCTCTGGTGGTCTTAGAGGGGGTGAGGAGACCCAGTACTTC. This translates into CASSSGGLRGGEETQYF. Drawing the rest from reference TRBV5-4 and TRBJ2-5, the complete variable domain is ETGVTQSPTHLIKTRGQQVTLRCSSQSGHNTVSWYQQALGQGPQFIFQYYREEENGRGNFPPRFSGLQFPNYSSELNVNALELDDSALYLCASSSGGLRGGEETQYFGPGTRLLVL.

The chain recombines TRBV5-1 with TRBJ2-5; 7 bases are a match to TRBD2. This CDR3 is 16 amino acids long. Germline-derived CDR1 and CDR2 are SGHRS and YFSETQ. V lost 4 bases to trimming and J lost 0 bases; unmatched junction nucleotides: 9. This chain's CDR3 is CASSRGPSGYQETQYF. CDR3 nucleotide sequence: TGCGCCAGCAGCCGAGGCCCTAGCGGCTACCAAGAGACCCAGTACTTC.

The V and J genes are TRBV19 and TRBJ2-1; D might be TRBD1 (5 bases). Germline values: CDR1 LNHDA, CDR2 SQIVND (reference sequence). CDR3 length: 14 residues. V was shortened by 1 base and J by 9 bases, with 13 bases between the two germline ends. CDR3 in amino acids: CASSIGSGSSEQFF. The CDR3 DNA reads TGTGCCAGTAGTATAGGATCAGGGTCCAGTGAGCAGTTCTTC.